These T cell receptor beta chains were read from a single sample in a study of T cell responses to AZD1222 COVID-19 vaccine. Assay: immunoSEQ multiplex PCR; the TCRdb copy retains only in-frame clones and omits some. This sample has approximately 74,000 clones, with 70% to 90% found just once. This specimen consisted of peripheral blood, obtained on day 0 of AZD1222 vaccination. These receptors originate from an adult in good health. CDR3s include the opening cysteine and the closing phenylalanine or tryptophan. D genes are given only for firm matches. Clone size appears in some rows only: once, few, many, or a class for an expanded clone.

TRBV7-9,NA,TRBJ1-2,NA,CASSLGFAGRDGYTF,TGTGCCAGCAGCTTAGGTTTCGCAGGGCGCGATGGCTACACCTTC
TRBV28,TRBD1,TRBJ2-7,NA,CASSLIWGQSYEQYF,TGTGCCAGCAGTTTAATATGGGGACAGTCCTACGAGCAGTACTTC
TRBV10-3,NA,TRBJ1-2,NA,CAISEGANYGYTF,TGTGCCATCAGTGAGGGCGCCAACTATGGCTACACCTTC
TRBV4-3,TRBD1,TRBJ1-6,NA,CASSQTGTANSPLHF,TGCGCCAGCAGCCAGACCGGGACAGCAAATTCACCCCTCCACTTT
TRBV5-1,NA,TRBJ1-4,NA,CASSQDTNEKLFF,TGCGCCAGCAGCCAGGATACGAACGAAAAACTGTTTTTT
TRBV6-5,NA,TRBJ1-5,NA,CASSRAGGISQPQHF,TGTGCCAGCAGCCGGGCCGGAGGCATCAGTCAGCCCCAGCATTTT
TRBV7-6,NA,TRBJ2-1,NA,CASSSRRVNNEQFF,TGTGCCAGCAGCTCCCGACGGGTGAACAATGAGCAGTTCTTC
TRBV18,NA,TRBJ2-1,NA,CASSRAGRNNEQFF,TGTGCCAGCTCACGTGCGGGGCGAAACAATGAGCAGTTCTTC
TRBV28,NA,TRBJ2-2,once,CASSWVPRKAGELFF,TGTGCCAGCAGTTGGGTCCCTCGGAAGGCCGGGGAGCTGTTTTTT
TRBV7-2,TRBD1,TRBJ1-3,NA,CASSRTTPGQGGNTIYF,TGTGCCAGCAGCCGCACAACTCCGGGACAGGGAGGAAACACCATATATTTT
TRBV6-5,NA,TRBJ1-1,NA,CASSLDPVTEAFF,TGTGCCAGCAGCCTGGACCCTGTTACTGAAGCTTTCTTT
TRBV12-5,NA,TRBJ1-2,NA,CASGPPYGGSYGYTF,TGTGCTAGTGGTCCCCCGTACGGGGGCAGCTATGGCTACACCTTC
TRBV19,NA,TRBJ1-2,NA,CASSHSYEGYTF,TGTGCCAGTAGTCATAGCTACGAAGGCTACACCTTC
TRBV15,NA,TRBJ2-3,NA,CATSRGGTSTDTQYF,TGTGCCACCAGCAGAGGAGGCACTAGCACAGATACGCAGTATTTT
TRBV6-2/TRBV6-3,NA,TRBJ1-5,NA,CASSYPGAVQPQHF,TGTGCCAGCAGTTATCCAGGGGCAGTTCAGCCCCAGCATTTT